This TCR beta chain was recovered during a study of identical twins (dated by TCRdb to the mid-2010s). Describing the broader study: To test whether fetal clonotypes persist, the study used deep sequencing on TCR alpha and beta repertoires from monozygotic twins, unrelated adults of various ages, and cord blood. To rule out contamination, replicate twin experiments were performed at different times with different library preparation protocols.

Reading the germline V gene (reference sequence) gives CDR1 SGHAT and CDR2 FQDESV. Compared with germline, V lacks 0 bases and J lacks 5 bases; bases without a gene match: 25. The CDR3 numbers 23 residues from cysteine through phenylalanine. The read is trimmed to its CDR3 DNA, 69 bases read in frame from base 1. Library preparation used 5' RACE. The data were produced on an Illumina HiSeq 2000. A universal primer binding site was introduced by template switching, and a unique molecular identifier was present in the final cDNA, enabling accurate counting of TCR cDNA molecules. Specific primers in the conserved constant-segment region were used to synthesize first-strand cDNA for the TCR alpha and beta chains. To control for contamination, each cDNA library was double barcoded with a SMART-Mk sample barcode plus Illumina barcodes. TruSeq adapter sequences and Illumina sample barcodes were added in two successive PCR steps. The Illumina HiSeq platform was used with custom primers to sequence TCR alpha and beta cDNA libraries. The authors' pipeline ran thus. MiGEC was used to process raw reads and extract unique molecular identifiers, and MiXCR was used to find CDR3 positions. For each individual, recombination models were inferred using an EM algorithm with the repgenHMM and IGoR tools. Shared clonotypes were analyzed with the tcR package in R, and sharing was normalized by the product of cloneset sizes. To study raw recombination without the effects of thymic and clonal selection, out-of-frame nonproductive sequences were analyzed. TCRdb reprocessing: public reads trimmed at Q25 with fastp, clones called with MiXCR, in-frame beta chains kept. Records with the same CDR3 protein are collapsed into one entry carrying the most frequent genes and DNA. The V and J calls and clone size come from TCRdb's table, not from the authors' own analysis. This sample has 700,000 to 950,000 distinct CDR3 sequences in its table, and 10% to 15% of those were observed once. In total, the top ten clones hold around 1.6% of the sample.

All donors were healthy Caucasians. The twin cohort comprised three pairs of female monozygotic twins, all aged roughly 18 to 29 years. Peripheral blood mononuclear cells were the source from which RNA for the TCR libraries was isolated. Study-level results and caveats: Compared with coincidental sharing between unrelated individuals, out-of-frame TCR alpha sequences shared between twins had an excess of sequences with low generation probability. Conclusions relied on cross-sectional statistical analysis, since the same donors could not be followed over many years. In beta out-of-frame sequences, excess twin sharing was weaker, because having fewer shared sequences lowered the signal-to-noise ratio. Abundant cord blood beta clonotypes had fewer insertions, young adult naive repertoires showed a similar but weaker trend, and memory repertoires showed no such trend. Zero-insertion analyses could be partly confounded by invariant T cells such as MAIT and iNKT, although diverse VJ usage argued against such confounding for most clonotypes. In monozygotic twins, out-of-frame TCR alpha sharing was systematically underestimated by recombination models, although the models agreed with sharing between unrelated individuals.

This clonotype appeared a few times. Its antigen is still unknown. Per-nucleotide qualities are absent, and no much larger clonotype sits a single base away. The sample also formed part of further work on yellow fever vaccine responses in identical twins. From the second report: According to the authors, the vaccine-induced T cell response in identical twins seemed to be partly convergent and partly specific to each individual. The study precisely tracked vaccine-responding T cell clones in identical twins.

This clonotype was sampled from a woman younger than 30 in good health. Sample: PBMCs. This chain is built from TRBV11-1 and TRBJ2-1, and TRBD2 matches 10 of the central bases. The CDR3 has the sequence CASSLALSTGTSVLVGKNNEQFF. The DNA reads TGTGCCAGCAGCTTAGCGCTTTCTACCGGGACTAGCGTTTTGGTTGGGAAGAACAATGAGCAGTTCTTC.